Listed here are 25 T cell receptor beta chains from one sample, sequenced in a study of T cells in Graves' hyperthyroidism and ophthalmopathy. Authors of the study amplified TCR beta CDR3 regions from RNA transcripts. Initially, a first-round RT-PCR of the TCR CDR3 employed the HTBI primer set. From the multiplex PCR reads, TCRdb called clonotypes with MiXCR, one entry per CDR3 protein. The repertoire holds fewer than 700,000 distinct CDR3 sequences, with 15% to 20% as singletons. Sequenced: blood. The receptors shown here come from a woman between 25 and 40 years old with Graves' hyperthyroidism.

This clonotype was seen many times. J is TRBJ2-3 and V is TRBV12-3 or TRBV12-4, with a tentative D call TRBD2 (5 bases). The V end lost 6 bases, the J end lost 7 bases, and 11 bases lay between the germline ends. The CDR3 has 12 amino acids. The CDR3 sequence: CASSLSGYTQYF. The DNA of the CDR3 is TGTGCCAGCAGCCTAAGCGGATATACGCAGTATTTT.

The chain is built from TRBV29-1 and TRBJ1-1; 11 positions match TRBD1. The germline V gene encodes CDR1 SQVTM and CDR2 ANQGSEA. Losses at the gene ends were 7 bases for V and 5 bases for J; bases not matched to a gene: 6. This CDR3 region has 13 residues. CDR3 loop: CSGTGQGGTEAFF. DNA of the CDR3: TGCAGCGGGACGGGACAGGGGGGGACTGAAGCTTTCTTT.

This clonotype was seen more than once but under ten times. Written as DNA, the CDR3 is TGCAGCGCCAAGGACAGGGGGGCCTACAATGAGCAGTTCTTC. This codes for CSAKDRGAYNEQFF. The chain has TRBV29-1 and TRBJ2-1, with 10 bases aligning to TRBD1. The germline gives CDR1 SQVTM, CDR2 ANQGSEA. J gave up 2 bases and V 7 bases, and 5 bases lay outside the gene matches. There are 14 residues in the CDR3.

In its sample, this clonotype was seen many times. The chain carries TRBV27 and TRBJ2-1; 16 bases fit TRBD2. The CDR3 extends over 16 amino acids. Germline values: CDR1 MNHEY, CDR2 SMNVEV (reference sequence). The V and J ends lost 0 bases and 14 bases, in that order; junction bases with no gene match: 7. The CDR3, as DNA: TGTGCCAGCAGTTTATCGGTGGGACTAGCGGGAGGGCCTGAGTTCTTC. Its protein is CASSLSVGLAGGPEFF.

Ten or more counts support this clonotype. The CDR3: CASSLESLTAYSNQPQHF. For the CDR3, the DNA is TGTGCCAGCAGCTTAGAATCATTGACAGCATACAGCAATCAGCCCCAGCATTTT. The V call is TRBV7-2, the J call TRBJ1-5; the D gene is possibly TRBD1 (5 bases). V was cut by 1 base and J by 1 base, with 17 bases left in between. This CDR3 has 18 amino acids. Per germline, CDR1 SGHTA and CDR2 FQGNSA.

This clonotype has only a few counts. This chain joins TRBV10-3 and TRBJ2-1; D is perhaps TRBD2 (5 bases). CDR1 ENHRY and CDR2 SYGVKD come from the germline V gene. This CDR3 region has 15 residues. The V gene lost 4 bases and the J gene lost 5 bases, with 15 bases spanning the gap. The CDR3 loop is CAISARRGEDNEQFF. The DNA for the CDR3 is TGTGCCATCAGTGCGCGTCGGGGAGAAGACAATGAGCAGTTCTTC.

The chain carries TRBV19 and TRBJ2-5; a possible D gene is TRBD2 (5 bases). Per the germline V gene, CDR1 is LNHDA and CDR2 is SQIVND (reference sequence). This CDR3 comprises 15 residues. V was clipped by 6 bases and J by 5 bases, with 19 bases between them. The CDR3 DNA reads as TGTGCCAGTAGATACGCGGGCACCGGGCCCGAGACCCAGTACTTC. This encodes CASRYAGTGPETQYF. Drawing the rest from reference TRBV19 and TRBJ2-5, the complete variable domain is DGGITQSPKYLFRKEGQNVTLSCEQNLNHDAMYWYRQDPGQGLRLIYYSQIVNDFQKGDIAEGYSVSREKKESFPLTVTSAQKNPTAFYLCASRYAGTGPETQYFGPGTRLLVL.

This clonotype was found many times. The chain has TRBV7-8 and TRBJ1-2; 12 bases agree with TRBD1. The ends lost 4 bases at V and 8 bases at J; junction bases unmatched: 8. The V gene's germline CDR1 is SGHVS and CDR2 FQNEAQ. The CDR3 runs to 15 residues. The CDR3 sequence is CASSSLGQGAYGYTF. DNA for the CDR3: TGTGCCAGCAGCTCACTGGGACAGGGGGCTTACGGCTACACCTTC. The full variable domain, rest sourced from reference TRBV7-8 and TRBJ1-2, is GAGVSQSPRYKVAKRGQDVALRCDPISGHVSLFWYQQALGQGPEFLTYFQNEAQLDKSGLPSDRFFAERPEGSVSTLKIQRTQQEDSAVYLCASSSLGQGAYGYTFGSGTRLTVV.

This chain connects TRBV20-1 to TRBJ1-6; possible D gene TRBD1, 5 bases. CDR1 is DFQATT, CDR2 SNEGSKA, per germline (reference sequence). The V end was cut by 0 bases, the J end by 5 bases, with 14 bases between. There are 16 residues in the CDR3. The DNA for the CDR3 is TGCAGTGCTAGAGATTACGGCCAGGGAGATAATTCACCCCTCCACTTT. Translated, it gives CSARDYGQGDNSPLHF.

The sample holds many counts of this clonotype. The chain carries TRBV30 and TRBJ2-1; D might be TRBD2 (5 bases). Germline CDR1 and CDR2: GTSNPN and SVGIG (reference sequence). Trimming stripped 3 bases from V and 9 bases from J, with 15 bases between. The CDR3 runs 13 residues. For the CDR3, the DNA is TGTGCCTGGAGATCAGGAGTTGAGGGTGAGCAGTTCTTC. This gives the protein CAWRSGVEGEQFF.

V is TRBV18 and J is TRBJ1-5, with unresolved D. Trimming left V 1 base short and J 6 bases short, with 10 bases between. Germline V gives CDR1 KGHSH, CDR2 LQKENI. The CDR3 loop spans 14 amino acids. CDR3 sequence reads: CASSPQGIGQPQHF. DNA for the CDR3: TGTGCCAGCTCACCACAAGGGATTGGTCAGCCCCAGCATTTT.

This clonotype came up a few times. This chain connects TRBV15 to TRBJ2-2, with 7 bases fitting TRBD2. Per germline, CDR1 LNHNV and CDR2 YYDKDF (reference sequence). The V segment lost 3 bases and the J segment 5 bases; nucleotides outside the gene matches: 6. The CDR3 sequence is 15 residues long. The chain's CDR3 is CATSSGLVFTGELFF. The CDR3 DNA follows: TGTGCCACCAGCAGCGGACTAGTTTTTACCGGGGAGCTGTTTTTT.

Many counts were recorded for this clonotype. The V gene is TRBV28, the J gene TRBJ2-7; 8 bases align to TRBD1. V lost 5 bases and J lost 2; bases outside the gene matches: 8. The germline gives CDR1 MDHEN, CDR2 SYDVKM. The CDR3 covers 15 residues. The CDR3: CASSESQGGPYEQYF. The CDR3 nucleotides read TGTGCCAGCAGTGAGTCACAGGGGGGTCCCTACGAGCAGTACTTC.

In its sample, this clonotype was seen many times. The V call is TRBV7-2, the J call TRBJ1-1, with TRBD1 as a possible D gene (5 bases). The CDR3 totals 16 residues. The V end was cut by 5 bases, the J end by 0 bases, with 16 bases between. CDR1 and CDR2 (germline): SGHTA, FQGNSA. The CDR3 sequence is CASSTRDRTLNTEAFF. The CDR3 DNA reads TGTGCCAGCAGCACTAGAGACAGAACTCTGAACACTGAAGCTTTCTTT.

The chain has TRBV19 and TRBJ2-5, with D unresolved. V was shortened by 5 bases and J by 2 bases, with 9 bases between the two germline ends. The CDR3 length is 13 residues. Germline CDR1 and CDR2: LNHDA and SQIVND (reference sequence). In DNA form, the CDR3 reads TGTGCCAGTAGTGTTACTCGTCAAGAGACCCAGTACTTC. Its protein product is CASSVTRQETQYF.

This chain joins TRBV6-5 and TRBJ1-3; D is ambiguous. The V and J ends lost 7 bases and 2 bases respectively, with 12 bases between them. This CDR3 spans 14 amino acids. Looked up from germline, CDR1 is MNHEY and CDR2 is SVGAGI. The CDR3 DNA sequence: TGTGCCAGCACTCGAGCAGGAACTGGAAACACCATATATTTT. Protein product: CASTRAGTGNTIYF.

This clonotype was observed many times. This chain's CDR3 is CASSGNTREQYF. The CDR3 DNA follows: TGTGCCAGCAGTGGGAATACGCGGGAGCAGTACTTC. The chain links TRBV28 to TRBJ2-7; no reliable D call. V was clipped by 5 bases and J by 7 bases, with 12 bases between them. CDR1 and CDR2 (germline): MDHEN, SYDVKM. This CDR3 is built from 12 residues.

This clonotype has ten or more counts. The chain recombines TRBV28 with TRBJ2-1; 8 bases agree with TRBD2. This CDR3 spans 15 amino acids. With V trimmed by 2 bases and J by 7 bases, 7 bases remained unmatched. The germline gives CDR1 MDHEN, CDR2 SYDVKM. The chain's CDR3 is CASSLRGSGSNEQFF. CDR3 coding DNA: TGTGCCAGCAGTTTAAGAGGAAGCGGGAGTAATGAGCAGTTCTTC.

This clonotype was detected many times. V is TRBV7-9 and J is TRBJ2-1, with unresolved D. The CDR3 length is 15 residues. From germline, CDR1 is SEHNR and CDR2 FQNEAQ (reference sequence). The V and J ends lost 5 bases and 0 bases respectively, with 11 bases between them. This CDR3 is CASSDQTHSYNEQFF. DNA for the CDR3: TGTGCCAGCAGCGATCAAACCCACTCCTACAATGAGCAGTTCTTC.

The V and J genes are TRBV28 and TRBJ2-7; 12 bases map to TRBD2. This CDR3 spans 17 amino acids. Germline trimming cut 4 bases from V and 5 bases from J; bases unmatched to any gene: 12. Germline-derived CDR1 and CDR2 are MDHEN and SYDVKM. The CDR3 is CASSSLRLAGGTDEQYF. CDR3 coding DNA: TGTGCCAGCAGTTCCCTCCGGCTAGCGGGAGGGACGGACGAGCAGTACTTC.

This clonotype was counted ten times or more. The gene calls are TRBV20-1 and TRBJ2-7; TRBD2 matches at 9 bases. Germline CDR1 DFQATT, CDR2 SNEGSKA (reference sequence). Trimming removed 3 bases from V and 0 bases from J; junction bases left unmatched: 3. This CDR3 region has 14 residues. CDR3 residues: CSASRREGSYEQYF. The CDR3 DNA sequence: TGCAGTGCTAGCCGGCGGGAGGGCTCCTACGAGCAGTACTTC.

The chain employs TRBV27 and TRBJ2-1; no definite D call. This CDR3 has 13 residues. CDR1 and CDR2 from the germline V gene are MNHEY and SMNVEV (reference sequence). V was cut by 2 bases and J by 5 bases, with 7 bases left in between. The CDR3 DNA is TGTGCCAGCAGTTTAATGGACCACAATGAGCAGTTCTTC. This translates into CASSLMDHNEQFF.

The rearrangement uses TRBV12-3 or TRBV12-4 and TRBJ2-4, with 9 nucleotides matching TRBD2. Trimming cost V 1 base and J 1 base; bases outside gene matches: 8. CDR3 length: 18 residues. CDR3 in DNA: TGTGCCAGCAGTTTAGTGGCGGGAGGGAGCTCGGCCAAAAACATTCAGTACTTC. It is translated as CASSLVAGGSSAKNIQYF.

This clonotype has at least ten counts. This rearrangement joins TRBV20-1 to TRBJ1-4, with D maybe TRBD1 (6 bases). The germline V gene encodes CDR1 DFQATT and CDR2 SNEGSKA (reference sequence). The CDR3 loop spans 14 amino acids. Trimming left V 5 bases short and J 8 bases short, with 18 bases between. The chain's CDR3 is CSAPRWGQGEKLFF. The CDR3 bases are TGCAGTGCTCCGAGGTGGGGGCAGGGGGAAAAACTGTTTTTT.

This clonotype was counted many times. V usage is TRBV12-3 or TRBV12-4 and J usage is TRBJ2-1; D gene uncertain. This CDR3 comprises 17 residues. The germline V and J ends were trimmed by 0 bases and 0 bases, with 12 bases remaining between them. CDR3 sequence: CASSLALNSRSYNEQFF. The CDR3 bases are TGTGCCAGCAGTTTAGCGCTGAACAGCCGCTCCTACAATGAGCAGTTCTTC.